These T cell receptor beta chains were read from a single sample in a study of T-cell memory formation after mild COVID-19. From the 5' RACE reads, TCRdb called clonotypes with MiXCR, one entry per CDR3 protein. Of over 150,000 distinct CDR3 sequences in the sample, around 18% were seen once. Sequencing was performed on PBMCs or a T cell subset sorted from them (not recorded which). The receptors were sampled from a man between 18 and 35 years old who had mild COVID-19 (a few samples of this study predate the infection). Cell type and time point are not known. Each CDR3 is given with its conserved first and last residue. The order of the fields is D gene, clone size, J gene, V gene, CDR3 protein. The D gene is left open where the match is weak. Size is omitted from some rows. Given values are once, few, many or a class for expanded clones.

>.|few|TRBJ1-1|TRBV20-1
CSARDLSWNTEAFF
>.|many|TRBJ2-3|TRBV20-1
CSASEGDARGTSTDTQYF
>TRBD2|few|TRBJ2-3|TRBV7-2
CASSLASGGARDTQYF
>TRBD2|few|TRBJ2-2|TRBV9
CASSVAGGPNTGELFF
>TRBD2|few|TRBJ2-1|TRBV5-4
CASSLNSGGRDEQFF
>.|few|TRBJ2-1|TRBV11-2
CASSDYGGTYNEQFF
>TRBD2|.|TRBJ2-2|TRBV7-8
CASSRLAGATNTGELFF
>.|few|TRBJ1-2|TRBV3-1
CASSYRVDYGYTF
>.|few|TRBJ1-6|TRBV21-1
CASSKERGNNSPLHF
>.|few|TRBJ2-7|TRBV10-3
CAITEFSDYEQYF
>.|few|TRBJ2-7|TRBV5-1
CASSLAAVYEQYF